The next 5 T cell receptor beta chains were all read from a single sample in a study of blood T cell repertoires in COVID-19. The data were produced by immunoSEQ multiplex PCR, yet TCRdb's version contains in-frame clones alone and is incomplete. This sample has 70,000 or so clones, with around 87% found just once. The sequencing input was peripheral blood. The source of these receptors is a woman aged 80 or older with active or convalescent COVID-19.

The rearrangement links TRBV7-8 to TRBJ2-3, with 10 bases that match TRBD2. There are 16 residues in the CDR3. The germline V gene encodes CDR1 SGHVS and CDR2 FQNEAQ. The ends lost 5 bases at V and 0 bases at J; junction bases unmatched: 5. CDR3 region: CASSPRTSGSTDTQYF. CDR3 DNA sequence: TGTGCCAGCAGCCCCCGGACTAGCGGCAGCACAGATACGCAGTATTTT.

The chain is built from TRBV6-1 and TRBJ2-7; 8 nucleotides agree with TRBD1. Trimming at V came to 0 bases and at J to 5 bases, leaving 9 bases not matched to a gene. This CDR3 is built from 16 residues. CDR1 is MNHNS and CDR2 is SASEGT in the germline V gene. CDR3 in DNA: TGTGCCAGCAGTGAAGCACAAGGACAGGGAGAGAACGAGCAGTACTTC. Translating it yields CASSEAQGQGENEQYF.

CDR3 sequence reads: CASTRGRSLQGISTDTQYF. DNA for the CDR3: TGTGCCAGCACCCGGGGGCGGTCCCTACAGGGGATCAGCACAGATACGCAGTATTTT. The rearrangement links TRBV7-9 to TRBJ2-3; TRBD1 might be the D (7 bases). The CDR3 spans 19 residues. V lost 7 bases, J lost 0 bases, and 26 bases lay in between. Germline CDR1 SEHNR, CDR2 FQNEAQ (reference sequence).

The V and J genes are TRBV5-1 and TRBJ1-3; 9 nucleotides line up with TRBD1. Trimming cost V 2 bases and J 3 bases; bases outside gene matches: 9. The V gene's germline CDR1 is SGHRS and CDR2 YFSETQ. The CDR3 has 17 amino acids. This CDR3 reads CASSFMPGTGIGNTIYF. DNA for the CDR3: TGCGCCAGCAGCTTCATGCCCGGGACAGGGATTGGAAACACCATATATTTT.

This sequence joins TRBV15 and TRBJ2-1; 7 bases are shared with TRBD1. CDR1 and CDR2 (germline): LNHNV, YYDKDF (reference sequence). V was pared by 0 bases and J by 10 bases, with 12 bases of the junction left unmatched. This CDR3 is built from 16 residues. The CDR3 DNA reads as TGTGCCACCAGCAGAGAGAGACAGGGAGCTGCCCGGGAGCAGTTCTTC. Its protein product is CATSRERQGAAREQFF.